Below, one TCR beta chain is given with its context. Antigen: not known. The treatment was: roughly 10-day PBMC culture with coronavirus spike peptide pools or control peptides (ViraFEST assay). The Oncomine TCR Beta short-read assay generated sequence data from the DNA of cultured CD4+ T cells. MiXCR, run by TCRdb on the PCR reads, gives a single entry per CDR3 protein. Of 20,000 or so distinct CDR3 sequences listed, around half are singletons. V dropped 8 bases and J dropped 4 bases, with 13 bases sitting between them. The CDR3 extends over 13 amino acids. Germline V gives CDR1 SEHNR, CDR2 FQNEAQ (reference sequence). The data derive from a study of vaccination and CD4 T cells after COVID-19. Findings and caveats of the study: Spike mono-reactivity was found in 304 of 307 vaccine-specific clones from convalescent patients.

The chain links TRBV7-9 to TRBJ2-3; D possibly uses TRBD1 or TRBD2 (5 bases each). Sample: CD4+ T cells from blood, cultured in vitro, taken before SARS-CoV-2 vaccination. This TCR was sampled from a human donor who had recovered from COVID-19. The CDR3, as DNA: TGTGCCAGCTCCGCGGTGGGGGCAGATACGCAGTATTTT. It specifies CASSAVGADTQYF.